A selection of T cell receptor beta chains follows, all from one sample in a study of shared clonotypes between healthy human individuals. TCRdb's copy holds only in-frame clones and misses some; the assay was immunoSEQ multiplex PCR. The repertoire holds around 95,000 clones, with roughly two thirds as singletons. Source material: memory CD8+ T cells sorted from blood. Receptors were obtained from a man aged 30 to 45 in good health. Each CDR3 is given with its conserved first and last residue.

V: TRBV11-2; J: TRBJ2-7; CDR3: CASSLDVSFSGITYEQYF
V: TRBV19; J: TRBJ2-2; CDR3: CASSQAGLYIGELFF
V: TRBV9; J: TRBJ2-7; CDR3: CASSAGGVSYEQYF
V: TRBV19; J: TRBJ2-1; CDR3: CASRPQVSSYNEQFF
V: TRBV4-3; J: TRBJ2-1; CDR3: CASSQDLTVSSYNEQFF
V: TRBV6-5; J: TRBJ1-1; CDR3: CASSYQQGITEAFF
V: TRBV6-5; J: TRBJ2-7; CDR3: CATTSGVSYEQYF
V: TRBV19; J: TRBJ1-5; CDR3: CASSISGGDQPQHF
V: TRBV9; J: TRBJ2-2; CDR3: CASSVTSGYTGELFF
V: TRBV25-1; J: TRBJ2-1; CDR3: CASSPEGGESYNEQFF
V: TRBV2; J: TRBJ2-3; CDR3: CASSGGLGAISDTQYF
V: TRBV28; J: TRBJ2-7; CDR3: CASSLRLLRGYEQYF
V: TRBV6-1; J: TRBJ2-1; CDR3: CASSGQGILNEQFF
V: TRBV10-3; J: TRBJ2-3; CDR3: CVISGGAGGSDTQYF
V: TRBV10-2; J: TRBJ1-2; CDR3: CASRGRANYGYTF
V: TRBV4-2; J: TRBJ2-1; CDR3: CASSQERGALRQFF
V: TRBV7-9; J: TRBJ2-1; CDR3: CASSLGAGPRSSYNEQFF
V: TRBV27; J: TRBJ2-5; CDR3: CASSLSGGGRQETQYF
V: TRBV7-9; J: TRBJ2-7; CDR3: CASSGGEGGDTYEQYF
V: TRBV23-1; J: TRBJ1-3; CDR3: CASSHFRTDGNTIYF
V: TRBV5-5; J: TRBJ1-2; CDR3: CASSLGTGAYTF
V: TRBV18; J: TRBJ2-1; CDR3: CASSTRQGLDEQFF
V: TRBV4-3; J: TRBJ2-2; CDR3: CASSQERTGLTGELFF
V: TRBV2; J: TRBJ2-1; CDR3: CASFRRGYNEQFF
V: TRBV4-1; J: TRBJ1-3; CDR3: CASRVQAGSGNTIYF
V: TRBV6-1; J: TRBJ2-5; CDR3: CASSESPTATQETQYF
V: TRBV7-6; J: TRBJ2-1; CDR3: CASSLESFGTVQFF
V: TRBV19; J: TRBJ1-5; CDR3: CASSIWYRGEYQPQHF
V: TRBV6-5; J: TRBJ1-2; CDR3: CASRGTNYGYTF